A selection of T cell receptor beta chains follows, all from one sample in a study of CXCR3-negative and CXCR3-positive naive CD8 T cells. TCRdb processed the 5' RACE reads again and assigns one entry to each CDR3 protein, with no DNA. Found here are 75,000 to 100,000 distinct CDR3 sequences; the top ten clones hold 0.95% to 1.4%. Sequences were obtained from naive CXCR3+ CD8+ T cells from blood. The origin of the receptors is a human donor in good health. Some clones in this sample may be carry-over from other donors' samples. Each CDR3 is given with its conserved first and last residue. Fields, in order: J gene, V gene, CDR3 protein.

>TRBJ2-7|TRBV12-3/TRBV12-4
CASSLVGGLIDEQYF
>TRBJ1-5|TRBV10-2
CASSPGSGGSQPQHF
>TRBJ2-1|TRBV20-1
CSASARDRAYNEQFF
>TRBJ1-4|TRBV21-1
CASIPEGPPFVNEKLFF
>TRBJ2-7|TRBV29-1
CSGRRYHEQYF
>TRBJ2-1|TRBV7-8
CASSLGGGANPFF
>TRBJ2-3|TRBV20-1
CSARLMGGDTQYF
>TRBJ2-2|TRBV14
CASSQGYRVGFAGELFF
>TRBJ2-7|TRBV6-1
CASSEVVAFSYEQYF
>TRBJ2-7|TRBV20-1
CSARDQGYEQYF
>TRBJ1-4|TRBV5-6
CASSLDGTRSEKLFF
>TRBJ2-1|TRBV29-1
CSVGGTATYNEQFF
>TRBJ1-2|TRBV29-1
CSVEDIPKCYTF
>TRBJ2-6|TRBV20-1
CSARRPLSSGANVLTF
>TRBJ2-3|TRBV6-6
CASSYGERVTDTQYF
>TRBJ2-5|TRBV12-3/TRBV12-4
CASSLYYLAGDPAF
>TRBJ2-7|TRBV29-1
CSVDTAEDSYEQYF
>TRBJ2-2|TRBV29-1
CSVEPRRTGELFF
>TRBJ2-1|TRBV4-3
CASSLGSYNEQFF
>TRBJ2-4|TRBV5-1
CASSPPSVGTRENIQYF
>TRBJ1-5|TRBV27
CASSLTPADSAYQPQHF
>TRBJ2-7|TRBV7-8
CASSLGGLAGSYEQYF
>TRBJ2-3|TRBV7-2
CASSLYGDTQYF
>TRBJ2-3|TRBV11-2
CASSLVNPGRIVDTQYF
>TRBJ2-3|TRBV7-8
CASSPLSDTQYF
>TRBJ1-1|TRBV29-1
CSVGFSTEAFF
>TRBJ2-7|TRBV27
CASSLAGVQYF
>TRBJ2-1|TRBV4-3
CASSQTDWSSYNEQFF
>TRBJ1-6|TRBV7-9
CASSQDGQGGSPLHF
>TRBJ2-5|TRBV7-9
CASSFLETQYF
>TRBJ1-5|TRBV27
CASSLFGGTPVQPQHF
>TRBJ2-5|TRBV12-3/TRBV12-4
CASSLFGPGQETQYF
>TRBJ1-5|TRBV6-1
CASRGVYTLPYQPQHF
>TRBJ2-4|TRBV28
CASSRDNIQYF
>TRBJ2-7|TRBV7-9
CAIQLLPGGSYEQYF
>TRBJ1-5|TRBV4-3
CASSQDSIQPQHF
>TRBJ1-1|TRBV4-1
CASSLRVNLNTEAFF
>TRBJ2-3|TRBV5-1
CASSGGLAGGPSTDTQYF
>TRBJ2-2|TRBV20-1
CSGEGVTGELFF
>TRBJ2-3|TRBV4-2
CASKELGVTDTQYF
>TRBJ1-2|TRBV6-2/TRBV6-3
CASSYSAGTYGYTF
>TRBJ1-2|TRBV14
CASSLGTYYGYTF
>TRBJ2-1|TRBV7-8
CASSVTYNEQFF
>TRBJ2-7|TRBV14
CASSQDSTSAWEQYF